The 17 T cell receptor beta chains listed next were all sequenced from one sample in a study of T cell repertoires in cytomegalovirus infection. TCRdb fed the reads into MiXCR, producing one record per CDR3 protein. The sample consists of roughly 250,000 distinct CDR3 sequences, 22% of them appearing once. Material: CD8+ T cells from PBMCs. These receptors were collected from a human donor in good health (CMV status not recorded). Some clones in this sample may be carry-over from other donors' samples.

This chain joins TRBV11-2 and TRBJ1-2; D is unclear. Germline V CDR1 and CDR2: SGHAT, FQNNGV. The CDR3 is 13 amino acids. Trimming removed 1 base at V and 8 bases at J, with 11 bases between. DNA for the CDR3: TGTGCCAGCAGCTTAGTCGGTGACCCCGGCTACACCTTC. This sequence encodes CASSLVGDPGYTF.

The sample holds a few counts of this clonotype. CDR3: CASSLWDSGANVLTF. CDR3 in DNA: TGTGCCAGCAGTTTGTGGGACTCTGGGGCCAACGTCCTGACTTTC. This chain joins TRBV12-3 or TRBV12-4 and TRBJ2-6; no reliable D call. V lost 3 bases and J lost 0, with 6 bases in between. This CDR3 has 15 residues.

The gene calls are TRBV20-1 and TRBJ2-7; no reliable D call. V lost 0 bases to trimming and J lost 2 bases, with 11 bases between them. CDR1 is DFQATT and CDR2 is SNEGSKA in the germline V gene (reference sequence). The CDR3 spans 14 residues. The CDR3 here is CSARDQTETYEQYF. The CDR3 DNA sequence: TGCAGTGCTAGAGATCAGACCGAAACCTACGAGCAGTACTTC.

The V and J genes are TRBV2 and TRBJ1-4; possible D gene TRBD1, 5 bases. This CDR3 spans 15 amino acids. Germline loops: CDR1 SNHLY, CDR2 FYNNEI. With 5 bases removed from V and 8 bases from J, the gap between germline ends came to 18 bases. CDR3 sequence (DNA): TGTGCCAGCAGTCAACCCTGGGACCCGGAGGAAAAACTGTTTTTT. This translates into CASSQPWDPEEKLFF.

The chain couples TRBV19 to TRBJ2-1, with D perhaps TRBD1 (5 bases). V was clipped by 6 bases and J by 9 bases, with 15 bases between them. CDR3 length: 13 amino acids. CDR1 is LNHDA and CDR2 is SQIVND in the germline V gene (reference sequence). The CDR3 nucleotides are TGTGCCAGTAGCACGACAGCAACAAGTGAGCAGTTCTTC. Its translation is CASSTTATSEQFF. The variable domain in full, with the rest retrieved from reference TRBV19 and TRBJ2-1, is DGGITQSPKYLFRKEGQNVTLSCEQNLNHDAMYWYRQDPGQGLRLIYYSQIVNDFQKGDIAEGYSVSREKKESFPLTVTSAQKNPTAFYLCASSTTATSEQFFGPGTRLTVL.

This clonotype showed up just a few times. The V and J genes are TRBV5-4 and TRBJ2-3, with 12 bases lining up with TRBD2. V was pared by 2 bases and J by 5 bases, with 3 bases of the junction left unmatched. The V gene's germline CDR1 is SGHNT and CDR2 YYREEE (reference sequence). The CDR3 is 15 amino acids. The CDR3 spells CASSFRLAGEDTQYF. CDR3 nucleotides: TGTGCCAGCAGCTTTCGACTAGCGGGGGAAGATACGCAGTATTTT. Combining the CDR3 with reference TRBV5-4 and TRBJ2-3 gives the whole variable domain ETGVTQSPTHLIKTRGQQVTLRCSSQSGHNTVSWYQQALGQGPQFIFQYYREEENGRGNFPPRFSGLQFPNYSSELNVNALELDDSALYLCASSFRLAGEDTQYFGPGTRLTVL.

The V and J genes are TRBV7-8 and TRBJ2-2, with TRBD2 identical over 11 bases. This CDR3 is built from 17 residues. The V and J ends lost 5 bases and 5 bases, in that order; junction bases with no gene match: 10. The germline gives CDR1 SGHVS, CDR2 FQNEAQ. DNA of the CDR3: TGTGCCAGCAGCGGGGGGGTAGCGGGGGGGCCGACCGGGGAGCTGTTTTTT. This sequence encodes CASSGGVAGGPTGELFF.

This clonotype showed up just once. Since a much larger clone is just one base distant, this may be a read error. The conserved phenylalanine or tryptophan normally closing the CDR3 is absent here, so this likely arose from a read error. The genes are TRBV20-1 and TRBJ1-2, with D uncertain. Germline V gene lookup returns CDR1 DFQATT and CDR2 SNEGSKA (reference sequence). V shed 1 base and J shed 3 bases, with 21 bases lying between them. The CDR3 is 17 amino acids. The CDR3 nucleotides read TGCAGTGCTAGAGTAGCCATCGAGGGCTTCAACGACTATGGCTACACCTTG. It encodes CSARVAIEGFNDYGYTL.

The J gene is TRBJ1-1, the V gene TRBV20-1; D remains ambiguous. The CDR3 consists of 14 residues. Trimming removed 3 bases from V and 0 bases from J, with 11 bases in between. CDR1 is DFQATT, CDR2 SNEGSKA, per germline (reference sequence). The CDR3 bases are TGCAGTGCTAGTTCCCTCGATATGAACACTGAAGCTTTCTTT. Protein: CSASSLDMNTEAFF.

This clonotype was seen at least ten times. The J gene is TRBJ2-5, the V gene TRBV20-1, with 10 bases aligning to TRBD2. This CDR3 contains 16 residues. Looked up from germline, CDR1 is DFQATT and CDR2 is SNEGSKA (reference sequence). V lost 6 bases to trimming and J lost 2 bases; unmatched junction nucleotides: 12. In nucleotides, the CDR3 is TGCAGTGCAATCGGGACTAGCGAATCTTTACAAGAGACCCAGTACTTC. It encodes CSAIGTSESLQETQYF.

The chain has TRBV20-1 and TRBJ1-6; D perhaps matches TRBD1 (6 bases). CDR1 is DFQATT, CDR2 SNEGSKA, per germline (reference sequence). The CDR3 has 13 amino acids. Deletions cut 1 base from V and 11 bases from J, with 12 bases between. CDR3 region: CSARVTGNPPLHF. In DNA form, the CDR3 reads TGCAGTGCTAGAGTAACAGGGAACCCACCCCTCCACTTT.

In its sample, this clonotype was seen a few times. The genes are TRBV15 and TRBJ1-1; tentatively, D is TRBD1 (5 bases). Germline values: CDR1 LNHNV, CDR2 YYDKDF (reference sequence). This CDR3 is built from 16 residues. Trimming took off 0 bases at V and 4 bases at J, with 15 bases between the two ends. The CDR3 bases are TGTGCCACCAGCAGAGATTGGGTAGGGGTTAGCACTGAAGCTTTCTTT. Amino acids: CATSRDWVGVSTEAFF.

A few counts support this clonotype. CDR3: CASSFGVHTEAFF. The CDR3 region has the DNA TGTGCCAGCAGTTTCGGGGTACACACTGAAGCTTTCTTT. This chain links TRBV28 with TRBJ1-1; D gene ambiguous. V lost 3 bases and J lost 3, with 8 bases in between. The CDR3 loop spans 13 amino acids. Germline-derived CDR1 and CDR2 are MDHEN and SYDVKM.

The J gene is TRBJ2-7, the V gene TRBV3-1; D is ambiguous. Germline values: CDR1 LGHDT, CDR2 YNNKEL (reference sequence). Trimming took off 1 base at V and 0 bases at J, with 10 bases between the two ends. The CDR3 is 15 residues long. CDR3 in DNA: TGTGCCAGCAGCCAAGGGACGGTCAGCTCCTACGAGCAGTACTTC. Protein product: CASSQGTVSSYEQYF.

In its sample, this clonotype was seen many times. The chain links TRBV28 to TRBJ2-1, with TRBD1 matching 7 bases. V trimming: 5 bases; J trimming: 7 bases; junction bases outside the gene matches: 11. The CDR3 sequence is 15 residues long. Germline V CDR1 and CDR2: MDHEN, SYDVKM. In nucleotides, the CDR3 is TGTGCCAGCAGTCCGACAGGGCGACAAGGAAATGAGCAGTTCTTC. It is translated as CASSPTGRQGNEQFF.

This sequence joins TRBV20-1 and TRBJ1-1; weak D call: TRBD1 (5 bases). There are 12 residues in the CDR3. The V end was cut by 5 bases, the J end by 6 bases, with 13 bases between. Germline V gene data show CDR1 as DFQATT and CDR2 as SNEGSKA (reference sequence). CDR3 region: CSADGTVAEAFF. CDR3 coding DNA: TGCAGTGCTGATGGGACGGTAGCTGAAGCTTTCTTT.

The V and J genes are TRBV11-2 and TRBJ2-7; unclear D gene. V was cut by 4 bases and J by 2 bases, with 18 bases left in between. Germline loops: CDR1 SGHAT, CDR2 FQNNGV. This CDR3 has 16 amino acids. The CDR3 is CASSSGHSPFPYEQYF. The CDR3 coding sequence is TGTGCCAGCAGCTCCGGGCACTCTCCTTTCCCCTACGAGCAGTACTTC.